Following are 3 T cell receptor beta chains from one sample sequenced in a study of graft-versus-host responses after intestinal transplantation. The antigens of these receptors remain unknown. Clones were read by immunoSEQ multiplex PCR, and TCRdb kept only the in-frame ones, dropping some. This repertoire shows nearly 95,000 clones, about 93% found once; its top ten account for 1.5% to 2.5%. The sequencing here drew on unstimulated CD8+ T cells sorted from spleen or lymph node cells, taken before intestinal transplant. These receptors all come from a human donor who received an intestinal transplant.

The chain carries TRBV11-3 and TRBJ2-2; no reliable D call. Germline V gene lookup returns CDR1 SGHNT and CDR2 YENEEA. This CDR3 contains 11 residues. V lost 5 bases and J 9 bases, leaving 7 bases between the germline ends. The CDR3 DNA sequence: TGTGCCAGCAGCCCGAGTCGGGAGCTGTTTTTT. Amino acids: CASSPSRELFF. Using reference TRBV11-3 and TRBJ2-2 for the parts outside the CDR3, the full variable domain is EAGVVQSPRYKIIEKKQPVAFWCNPISGHNTLYWYLQNLGQGPELLIRYENEEAVDDSQLPKDRFSAERLKGVDSTLKIQPAELGDSAVYLCASSPSRELFFGEGSRLTVL.

The chain joins TRBV27 to TRBJ2-7, with 7 bases fitting TRBD1. The CDR3 sequence is 12 residues long. V shed 7 bases, J shed 6 bases, and the junction held 6 bases outside the gene matches. CDR1 is MNHEY, CDR2 SMNVEV, per germline (reference sequence). CDR3 DNA: TGTGCCAGCATCGCAGGGGGTGGCGAGCAGTACTTC. Protein sequence: CASIAGGGEQYF.

The CDR3 spells CASSFVVRGRNEQFF. The CDR3 region has the DNA TGTGCCAGCAGTTTTGTAGTCAGGGGGAGGAATGAGCAGTTCTTC. The chain has TRBV13 and TRBJ2-1; maybe TRBD1 (7 bases). Germline lookup yields CDR1 PRHDT and CDR2 FYEKMQ (reference sequence). The CDR3 has 15 amino acids. The V gene lost 6 bases and the J gene lost 7 bases, with 19 bases spanning the gap.